Following are 27 T cell receptor beta chains from one sample sequenced in a study of blood T cell repertoires in COVID-19. Measured with immunoSEQ multiplex PCR; TCRdb has only the in-frame clones, and not every one. The sample lists some 360,000 clones; roughly 87% were seen once. The sequenced sample consisted of peripheral blood. The receptors derive from a woman aged 55-75 years with COVID-19, enrolled during active disease.

The chain combines TRBV2 with TRBJ2-3; 9 positions agree with TRBD2. This CDR3 has 16 residues. V lost 3 bases to trimming and J lost 6 bases; unmatched junction nucleotides: 10. CDR1 and CDR2 from the germline V gene are SNHLY and FYNNEI. In DNA, the CDR3 is TGTGCCAGCAGTGATCGGCAGCGGGGGGAGGGGGATACGCAGTATTTT. Translated, it gives CASSDRQRGEGDTQYF. Full variable domain (remainder filled in from reference TRBV2 and TRBJ2-3): EPEVTQTPSHQVTQMGQEVILRCVPISNHLYFYWYRQILGQKVEFLVSFYNNEISEKSEIFDDQFSVERPDGSNFTLKIRSTKLEDSAMYFCASSDRQRGEGDTQYFGPGTRLTVL.

This rearrangement joins TRBV5-4 to TRBJ1-1; D unresolved. The CDR3 runs 13 residues. Deletions cut 5 bases from V and 4 bases from J, with 12 bases between. The V gene's germline CDR1 is SGHNT and CDR2 YYREEE (reference sequence). DNA for the CDR3: TGTGCCAGCAGTTCTGGACTGACCACTGAAGCTTTCTTT. Protein: CASSSGLTTEAFF.

The chain joins TRBV5-1 to TRBJ2-3, with a weak D call TRBD2 (8 bases). The V and J ends lost 4 bases and 3 bases respectively, with 15 bases between them. There are 15 residues in the CDR3. Germline CDR1 reads SGHRS; CDR2 reads YFSETQ. CDR3 protein: CASSEGAGGTDTQYF. The CDR3 DNA reads as TGCGCCAGCAGCGAGGGGGCGGGGGGAACAGATACGCAGTATTTT.

The CDR3 protein is CASSQAPEGYEQFF. Written as DNA, the CDR3 is TGTGCCAGCAGCCAAGCCCCAGAGGGCTATGAGCAGTTCTTC. The chain employs TRBV3-1 (or the pseudogene TRBV3-2) and TRBJ2-1; D is perhaps TRBD2 (5 bases). From germline, CDR1 is LGHDT and CDR2 YNNKEL (reference sequence). Trimming stripped 1 base from V and 8 bases from J, with 12 bases between. CDR3 size: 14 residues.

This rearrangement joins TRBV4-1 to TRBJ1-2, with a tentative D call TRBD1 (6 bases). Germline CDR1 and CDR2: MGHRA and YSYEKL. This CDR3 comprises 16 residues. Trimming cost V 2 bases and J 5 bases, with 18 bases left between them. The CDR3 coding sequence is TGCGCCAGCAGCCAAAGCCACAGGGTGGTAGGATATGGCTACACCTTC. Amino acid sequence: CASSQSHRVVGYGYTF.

This chain uses TRBV28 with TRBJ1-3; D unresolved. Looked up from germline, CDR1 is MDHEN and CDR2 is SYDVKM. V was cut by 1 base and J by 0 bases, with 16 bases left in between. The CDR3 runs 18 residues. CDR3 region: CASSLSPGVFTSGNTIYF. CDR3 in DNA: TGTGCCAGCAGTTTATCTCCAGGCGTTTTTACCTCTGGAAACACCATATATTTT.

The V call is TRBV3-1 (or the pseudogene TRBV3-2), the J call TRBJ2-5; TRBD2 matches at 7 bases. V lost 4 bases to trimming and J lost 5 bases; unmatched junction nucleotides: 7. This CDR3 is built from 14 residues. Germline V CDR1 and CDR2: LGHDT, YNNKEL (reference sequence). The CDR3 sequence: CASSRLAGVETQYF. CDR3 DNA: TGTGCCAGCAGCCGACTAGCCGGGGTCGAGACCCAGTACTTC.

The J gene is TRBJ1-2, the V gene TRBV5-1; the match to TRBD1 covers 7 bases. Per the germline V gene, CDR1 is SGHRS and CDR2 is YFSETQ. The V gene end was trimmed by 3 bases and the J gene end by 6 bases; junction bases not matched to a gene: 5. The CDR3 has 13 amino acids. The CDR3 sequence: CASSSTGIDGYTF. The CDR3 DNA reads as TGCGCCAGCAGCTCGACAGGGATTGATGGCTACACCTTC.

This sequence joins TRBV5-1 and TRBJ2-5, with TRBD2 identical over 8 bases. CDR3 size: 15 residues. Germline CDR1 and CDR2: SGHRS and YFSETQ. J was trimmed by 2 bases and V by 1 base; bases with no gene match: 4. In DNA, the CDR3 is TGCGCCAGCAGCTTGCCGGGGGGGAAGCAAGAGACCCAGTACTTC. Protein: CASSLPGGKQETQYF.

This clone has only a few counts. The genes are TRBV7-2 and TRBJ2-3, with D tentatively TRBD2 (6 bases). Germline V lookup: CDR1 SGHTA, CDR2 FQGNSA. Trimming took 6 bases from V and 7 from J, leaving 11 bases between them. This CDR3 comprises 12 residues. The CDR3 DNA follows: TGTGCCAGCAGACTTCGGGGGAATACGCAGTATTTT. Encoded protein: CASRLRGNTQYF. Based on the CDR3 plus reference TRBV7-2 and TRBJ2-3, the full variable domain is GAGVSQSPSNKVTEKGKDVELRCDPISGHTALYWYRQSLGQGLEFLIYFQGNSAPDKSGLPSDRFSAERTGGSVSTLTIQRTQQEDSAVYLCASRLRGNTQYFGPGTRLTVL.

V is TRBV6-5 and J is TRBJ1-1, with D perhaps matching TRBD1 (5 bases). Trimming cost V 7 bases and J 1 base, with 7 bases left between them. CDR3 length equals 12 residues. CDR1 and CDR2 from the germline V gene are MNHEY and SVGAGI. The CDR3 protein is CASNGQNTEAFF. CDR3 coding DNA: TGTGCCAGCAACGGACAGAACACTGAAGCTTTCTTT.

In its sample, this clone was seen once. This chain joins TRBV30 and TRBJ1-1, with D unresolved. Germline V lookup: CDR1 GTSNPN, CDR2 SVGIG (reference sequence). V dropped 3 bases and J dropped 0 bases, with 8 bases sitting between them. The CDR3 contains 13 residues. In DNA form, the CDR3 reads TGTGCCTGGAGCCAGACACTGAACACTGAAGCTTTCTTT. Translation: CAWSQTLNTEAFF.

This chain links TRBV19 with TRBJ1-2; 9 bases are shared with TRBD1. The CDR3 extends over 15 amino acids. After removal of 6 bases from V and 8 bases from J, the junction contained 13 bases not matched to a gene. Germline V gene lookup returns CDR1 LNHDA and CDR2 SQIVND (reference sequence). DNA of the CDR3: TGTGCCAGTAGCCGCCTTGGACAGGGGAGTTGGGGCTACACCTTC. Its translation is CASSRLGQGSWGYTF.

The chain carries TRBV7-2 and TRBJ1-6, with TRBD1 identical over 11 bases. The CDR3 has 17 amino acids. Trimming took 5 bases from V and 4 from J; bases not matched to a gene: 7. Germline V gives CDR1 SGHTA, CDR2 FQGNSA. The CDR3 loop is CASSPGQGAPYNSPLHF. The CDR3, as DNA: TGTGCCAGCAGCCCAGGACAGGGGGCCCCATATAATTCACCCCTCCACTTT.

This clone has just one count. This chain links TRBV28 with TRBJ1-2; TRBD1 is a possible D gene (5 bases). Germline V gives CDR1 MDHEN, CDR2 SYDVKM. The CDR3 totals 14 residues. The V gene lost 7 bases and the J gene lost 4 bases, with 16 bases spanning the gap. The CDR3 here is CASKGRWPSYGYTF. In nucleotides, the CDR3 is TGTGCCAGCAAGGGGCGGTGGCCGTCCTATGGCTACACCTTC.

The chain combines TRBV9 with TRBJ2-1; D might be TRBD2 (5 bases). The CDR3 contains 11 residues. Germline V gene sequence: CDR1 SGDLS, CDR2 YYNGEE. With 5 bases removed from V and 9 bases from J, the gap between germline ends came to 9 bases. As DNA, the CDR3 is TGTGCCAGCAGTAAACGGGGTGAGCAGTTCTTC. Its protein product is CASSKRGEQFF.

The V gene is TRBV5-1, the J gene TRBJ1-5; TRBD1 might be the D (5 bases). CDR1 is SGHRS and CDR2 is YFSETQ in the germline V gene. With 4 bases removed from V and 4 bases from J, the gap between germline ends came to 9 bases. The CDR3 is 13 residues long. This CDR3 is CASSTGQNQPQHF. CDR3 DNA: TGCGCCAGCAGCACAGGACAAAATCAGCCCCAGCATTTT.

The J gene is TRBJ2-1, the V gene TRBV19; 9 bases match TRBD1. Germline V gene data show CDR1 as LNHDA and CDR2 as SQIVND (reference sequence). J gave up 7 bases and V 6 bases, and 7 bases lay outside the gene matches. CDR3 size: 14 residues. CDR3 coding DNA: TGTGCCAGTAGCGGACAGGGGATATTGAATGAGCAGTTCTTC. This gives the protein CASSGQGILNEQFF.

V gene TRBV18 combines with J gene TRBJ2-5; maybe TRBD2 (5 bases). Per the germline V gene, CDR1 is KGHSH and CDR2 is LQKENI. This CDR3 contains 13 residues. Trimming took 6 bases from V and 5 from J, leaving 13 bases between them. In DNA, the CDR3 is TGTGCCAGCTCGTCCGAGGGCCGGGAGACCCAGTACTTC. It translates to CASSSEGRETQYF.

The chain uses TRBV18 and TRBJ1-5; D gene uncertain. The V and J ends lost 6 bases and 3 bases respectively, with 12 bases between them. CDR1 KGHSH and CDR2 LQKENI come from the germline V gene. The CDR3 covers 14 residues. The CDR3 bases are TGTGCCAGCTCCGCTGTTGAGCTCAATCAGCCCCAGCATTTT. Protein: CASSAVELNQPQHF.

The V call is TRBV14, the J call TRBJ1-2; D not certain. V was shortened by 0 bases and J by 4 bases, with 15 bases between the two germline ends. Germline V gene data show CDR1 as SGHDN and CDR2 as FVKESK. The CDR3 is 16 residues long. In DNA form, the CDR3 reads TGTGCCAGCAGCCAAGACGGAGGCCCCTGGGGCTATGGCTACACCTTC. It codes for CASSQDGGPWGYGYTF.

J is TRBJ2-7 and V is TRBV3-1 (or the pseudogene TRBV3-2), with D unclear. Trimming cost V 5 bases and J 4 bases, with 9 bases left between them. Germline CDR1 is LGHDT and CDR2 is YNNKEL (reference sequence). The CDR3 spans 12 residues. CDR3 amino acids: CASSYSEYEQYF. In DNA, the CDR3 is TGTGCCAGCAGCTACTCTGAGTACGAGCAGTACTTC.

CDR3: CASRFRGLAGNTIYF. The CDR3 nucleotides read TGTGCCAGCCGGTTCCGGGGACTCGCTGGAAACACCATATATTTT. This rearrangement joins TRBV6-5 to TRBJ1-3; a weak D match, TRBD1 (5 bases). This CDR3 is built from 15 residues. The germline V gene encodes CDR1 MNHEY and CDR2 SVGAGI. Trimming took off 8 bases at V and 2 bases at J, with 16 bases between the two ends.

Only one count was recorded for this clone. The chain has TRBV19 and TRBJ1-1, with no clear D. V lost 2 bases, J lost 1 base, and 8 bases lay in between. CDR1 is LNHDA and CDR2 is SQIVND in the germline V gene (reference sequence). This CDR3 is built from 14 residues. In nucleotides, the CDR3 is TGTGCCAGTAGTATAAGGGAGGGGAACACTGAAGCTTTCTTT. It codes for CASSIREGNTEAFF.

The rearrangement joins TRBV6-6 to TRBJ1-2, with 10 bases aligning to TRBD1. CDR1 MNHNY and CDR2 SVGAGI come from the germline V gene (reference sequence). J gave up 6 bases and V 5 bases, and 9 bases lay outside the gene matches. The CDR3 contains 15 residues. This CDR3 is CASSARDRGPHGYTF. The CDR3 DNA sequence: TGTGCCAGCAGTGCCCGGGACAGGGGCCCCCATGGCTACACCTTC.

The gene calls are TRBV4-2 and TRBJ1-3, with D hard to call. The CDR3 runs 14 residues. Germline-derived CDR1 and CDR2 are LGHNA and YNFKEQ. Trimming left V 2 bases short and J 4 bases short, with 9 bases between. CDR3 coding DNA: TGTGCCAGCAGCCAAATCCAAGCCGGAAACACCATATATTTT. Encoded protein: CASSQIQAGNTIYF.

The rearrangement uses TRBV19 and TRBJ2-7; TRBD1 is a possible D gene (7 bases). Between the trimmed V and J ends, which lost 6 bases and 3 bases, there was a span of 12 bases. Germline loops: CDR1 LNHDA, CDR2 SQIVND (reference sequence). The CDR3 length is 13 residues. This CDR3 reads CASRRQGGYEQYF. CDR3 DNA: TGTGCCAGTAGACGACAGGGAGGCTACGAGCAGTACTTC.